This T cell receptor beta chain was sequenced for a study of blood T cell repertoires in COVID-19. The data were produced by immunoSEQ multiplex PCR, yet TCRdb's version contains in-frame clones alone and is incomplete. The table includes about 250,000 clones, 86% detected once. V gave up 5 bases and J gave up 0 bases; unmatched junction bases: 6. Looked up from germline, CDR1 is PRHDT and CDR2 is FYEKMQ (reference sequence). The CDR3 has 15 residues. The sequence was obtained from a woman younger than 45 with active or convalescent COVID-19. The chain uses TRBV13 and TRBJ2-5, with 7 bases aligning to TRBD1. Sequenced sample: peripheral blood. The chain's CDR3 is CASSAPGQNQETQYF. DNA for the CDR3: TGTGCCAGCAGCGCCCCGGGACAGAACCAAGAGACCCAGTACTTC.